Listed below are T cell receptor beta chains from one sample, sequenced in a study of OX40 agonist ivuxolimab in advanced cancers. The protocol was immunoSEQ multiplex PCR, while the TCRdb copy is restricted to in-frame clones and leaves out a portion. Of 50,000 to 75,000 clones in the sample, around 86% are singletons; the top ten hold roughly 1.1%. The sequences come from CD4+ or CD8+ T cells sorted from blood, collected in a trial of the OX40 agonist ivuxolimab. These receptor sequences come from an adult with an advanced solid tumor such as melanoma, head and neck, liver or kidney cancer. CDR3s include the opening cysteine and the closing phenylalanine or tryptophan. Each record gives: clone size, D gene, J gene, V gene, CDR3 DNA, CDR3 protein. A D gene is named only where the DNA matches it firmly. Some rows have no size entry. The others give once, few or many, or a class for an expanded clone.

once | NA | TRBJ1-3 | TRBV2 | TGTGCCAGCAGTGAAGATGAGGCGGCTGGAAACACCATATATTTT | CASSEDEAAGNTIYF
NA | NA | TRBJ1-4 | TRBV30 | TGTGCCTGGGATACAGGGACGAATGAAAAACTGTTTTTT | CAWDTGTNEKLFF
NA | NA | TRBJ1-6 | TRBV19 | TGTGCCAGTAGTATAAGCGGAGGAAATTCACCCCTCCACTTT | CASSISGGNSPLHF
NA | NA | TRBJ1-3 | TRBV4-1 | TGCGCCAGCAGCCAAGATAGGGGAAACACCATATATTTT | CASSQDRGNTIYF
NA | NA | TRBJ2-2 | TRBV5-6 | TGTGCCAGCAGCTTGTTGGCATCCGGAGCCGGGGAGCTGTTTTTT | CASSLLASGAGELFF
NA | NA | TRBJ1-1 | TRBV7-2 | TGTGCCAGCAGCCCCACGGGCAGATACAACACTGAAGCTTTCTTT | CASSPTGRYNTEAFF
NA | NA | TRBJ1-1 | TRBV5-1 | TGCGCCAGCAGCTTGGGAGCGACACAGAACACTGAAGCTTTCTTT | CASSLGATQNTEAFF
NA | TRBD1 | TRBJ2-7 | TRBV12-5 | TGTGCTAGTGGCCAGGGACAGGGGACCTACGAGCAGTACTTC | CASGQGQGTYEQYF
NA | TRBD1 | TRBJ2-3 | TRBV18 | TGTGCCAGCTCACCCAGAACAGGGGGGACAGATACGCAGTATTTT | CASSPRTGGTDTQYF
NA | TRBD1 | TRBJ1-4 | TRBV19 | TGTGCCAGTAGTAGACAGGGATCAACTAATGAAAAACTGTTTTTT | CASSRQGSTNEKLFF